This TCR beta chain was recovered during a study of T cells in Graves' hyperthyroidism and ophthalmopathy. In its sample, this clonotype was seen many times. Diagnosis relied on clinical symptoms, serum thyroxine and TRAb, thyroid ultrasound and orbital computed tomography. The CDR3 regions of TCR beta were amplified from RNA transcripts. The TCR CDR3 was amplified in a first-round RT-PCR using the HTBI primer set. TCRdb used MiXCR to reprocess the multiplex PCR reads, holding one entry per CDR3 protein. This table holds about 680,000 distinct CDR3 sequences, approximately 40% found once. J lost 3 bases, V lost 6 bases, and 11 bases had no gene match. Germline assignment: CDR1 WSHSY and CDR2 SAAADI. This CDR3 spans 18 amino acids.

The V and J genes are TRBV10-2 and TRBJ2-2; TRBD1 agrees at 12 bases. The receptor was isolated from a woman in her forties with Graves' hyperthyroidism. Sequenced: blood. The CDR3 sequence is CASRVTGTGGFYTGELFF. DNA of the CDR3: TGCGCCAGCAGGGTAACGGGGACAGGGGGCTTCTACACCGGGGAGCTGTTTTTT.